Listed here are 9 T cell receptor beta chains from one sample, sequenced in a study of OX40 agonist ivuxolimab in advanced cancers. Only in-frame clones appear in the TCRdb table, and some are missing; sequencing was by immunoSEQ multiplex PCR. The top ten clones hold under 0.5% of a sample with around 40,000 clones, around 85% of them seen once. Sequenced here: CD4+ or CD8+ T cells sorted from blood, sampled in a trial of the OX40 agonist ivuxolimab. All receptors derive from an adult with an advanced solid tumor such as melanoma, head and neck, liver or kidney cancer.

This chain uses TRBV2 with TRBJ2-1, with 10 bases fitting TRBD2. Germline-derived CDR1 and CDR2 are SNHLY and FYNNEI. The CDR3 spans 17 residues. With V trimmed by 6 bases and J by 5 bases, 13 bases remained unmatched. The CDR3: CASRRDVPGLANNEQFF. In DNA, the CDR3 is TGTGCCAGCAGACGCGATGTCCCGGGACTAGCGAACAATGAGCAGTTCTTC. The full variable domain, with the rest looked up from reference TRBV2 and TRBJ2-1, is EPEVTQTPSHQVTQMGQEVILRCVPISNHLYFYWYRQILGQKVEFLVSFYNNEISEKSEIFDDQFSVERPDGSNFTLKIRSTKLEDSAMYFCASRRDVPGLANNEQFFGPGTRLTVL.

The V gene is TRBV28, the J gene TRBJ2-4, with 8 bases identical to TRBD1. V was clipped by 6 bases and J by 1 base; unmatched bases: 8. This CDR3 spans 16 amino acids. The V gene's germline CDR1 is MDHEN and CDR2 SYDVKM. CDR3 amino acids: CASRGRTGWAKNIQYF. DNA for the CDR3: TGTGCCAGCAGGGGAAGGACAGGGTGGGCCAAAAACATTCAGTACTTC.

The rearrangement uses TRBV19 and TRBJ1-5, with D perhaps TRBD1 (6 bases). Germline V gives CDR1 LNHDA, CDR2 SQIVND (reference sequence). V lost 9 bases and J lost 2, with 11 bases in between. This CDR3 contains 13 residues. Here the CDR3 DNA reads TGTGCCAGCCAAAGACAGGGCAATCAGCCCCAGCATTTT. Its protein is CASQRQGNQPQHF.

The chain carries TRBV7-8 and TRBJ2-5; D gene unclear. Germline lookup yields CDR1 SGHVS and CDR2 FQNEAQ. This CDR3 spans 14 amino acids. Trimming cost V 5 bases and J 5 bases, with 15 bases left between them. Written as DNA, the CDR3 is TGTGCCAGCAGCGCCCGACGAACTGGGGAGACCCAGTACTTC. It codes for CASSARRTGETQYF. Combining the CDR3 with reference TRBV7-8 and TRBJ2-5 gives the whole variable domain GAGVSQSPRYKVAKRGQDVALRCDPISGHVSLFWYQQALGQGPEFLTYFQNEAQLDKSGLPSDRFFAERPEGSVSTLKIQRTQQEDSAVYLCASSARRTGETQYFGPGTRLLVL.

This sequence joins TRBV30 and TRBJ2-3; TRBD2 matches 8 bases. The ends lost 1 base at V and 2 bases at J; junction bases unmatched: 5. Looked up from germline, CDR1 is GTSNPN and CDR2 is SVGIG (reference sequence). There are 15 residues in the CDR3. Written as DNA, the CDR3 is TGTGCCTGGAGTGCGGGACTAGGGAACACAGATACGCAGTATTTT. Amino acids: CAWSAGLGNTDTQYF.

This chain connects TRBV4-1 to TRBJ2-7, with no clear D. Germline CDR1 is MGHRA and CDR2 is YSYEKL. The germline V and J ends were trimmed by 2 bases and 2 bases, with 13 bases remaining between them. This CDR3 is built from 15 residues. The CDR3: CASSQLTITPYEQYF. CDR3 DNA sequence: TGCGCCAGCAGCCAATTAACTATAACCCCCTACGAGCAGTACTTC.

The chain has TRBV9 and TRBJ2-3; 8 nucleotides line up with TRBD1. Germline CDR1 SGDLS, CDR2 YYNGEE. With V trimmed by 4 bases and J by 5 bases, 6 bases remained unmatched. The CDR3 has 14 residues. The CDR3 protein is CASSTRTGRDTQYF. CDR3 sequence (DNA): TGTGCCAGCAGCACCAGGACAGGGAGAGATACGCAGTATTTT.

In its sample, this clone was seen a few times. The rearrangement uses TRBV7-9 and TRBJ1-6; D is undetermined. CDR1 is SEHNR and CDR2 is FQNEAQ in the germline V gene (reference sequence). V lost 3 bases to trimming and J lost 3 bases, with 6 bases between them. There are 14 residues in the CDR3. The CDR3 coding sequence is TGTGCCAGCAGCTTCACGGACTATAATTCACCCCTCCACTTT. Amino acid sequence: CASSFTDYNSPLHF.

The J gene is TRBJ2-3, the V gene TRBV4-1; D gene unclear. This CDR3 is 13 amino acids long. Germline V gene data show CDR1 as MGHRA and CDR2 as YSYEKL. Trimming pared 4 bases from V and 0 bases from J, leaving 5 bases between. The CDR3 protein is CASSPLSTDTQYF. The CDR3 DNA reads as TGCGCCAGCAGCCCCCTTAGCACAGATACGCAGTATTTT.